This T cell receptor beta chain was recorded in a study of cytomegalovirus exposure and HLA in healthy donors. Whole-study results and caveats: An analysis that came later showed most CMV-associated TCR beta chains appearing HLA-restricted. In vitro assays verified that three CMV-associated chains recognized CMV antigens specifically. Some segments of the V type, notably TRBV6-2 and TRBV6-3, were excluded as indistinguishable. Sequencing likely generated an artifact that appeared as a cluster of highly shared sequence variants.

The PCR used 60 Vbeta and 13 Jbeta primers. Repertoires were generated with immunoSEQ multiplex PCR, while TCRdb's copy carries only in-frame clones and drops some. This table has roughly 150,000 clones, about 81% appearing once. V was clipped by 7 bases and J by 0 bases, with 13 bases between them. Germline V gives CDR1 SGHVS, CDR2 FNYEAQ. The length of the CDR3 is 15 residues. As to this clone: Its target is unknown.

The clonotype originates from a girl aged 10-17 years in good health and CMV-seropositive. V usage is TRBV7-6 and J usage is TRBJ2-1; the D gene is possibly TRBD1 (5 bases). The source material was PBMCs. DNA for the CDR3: TGTGCCAGCACAGGTACAGGCTACTCCTACAATGAGCAGTTCTTC. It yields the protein CASTGTGYSYNEQFF.